The 26 T cell receptor beta chains reported below all come from one sample, sequenced in a study of CD8 T cells in Susac syndrome. RNA was extracted with the RNeasy kit, and a quantity of roughly 0.45 to 1 ug was reverse transcribed using random hexamers. TCRdb analysed the immunoSEQ multiplex PCR reads with MiXCR anew, one entry per CDR3 protein. The profile shows 240,000 or so distinct CDR3 sequences, about 96% of them singletons. The specimen sequenced was CD4+ T cells from PBMCs. Every receptor here comes from a human donor with Susac syndrome.

V usage is TRBV3-1 and J usage is TRBJ2-1; 8 nucleotides match TRBD2. The J segment lost 3 bases and the V segment lost 4 bases, leaving 5 bases of the junction unmatched. Germline CDR1 and CDR2: LGHDT and YNNKEL (reference sequence). CDR3 length: 15 residues. The CDR3 loop reads CASSRTSGLYNEQFF. The CDR3 DNA sequence: TGTGCCAGCAGCCGCACTAGCGGACTCTACAATGAGCAGTTCTTC.

V usage is TRBV28 and J usage is TRBJ2-7; D assignment may be TRBD1 or TRBD2 (5 bases each). The germline CDR1 and CDR2 sequences are MDHEN and SYDVKM. This CDR3 spans 14 amino acids. The V end lost 5 bases, the J end lost 5 bases, and 16 bases lay between the germline ends. Here the CDR3 DNA reads TGTGCCAGCAGTCCCCAGAGGGGTCTACACGAGCAGTACTTC. Its translation: CASSPQRGLHEQYF.

V and J are TRBV9 and TRBJ1-2; D ambiguous. Germline V gene lookup returns CDR1 SGDLS and CDR2 YYNGEE. Trimming removed 0 bases at V and 6 bases at J, with 15 bases between. This CDR3 has 15 residues. For the CDR3, the DNA is TGTGCCAGCAGCGTAGGGCTTCCTAGTAGGGATGGCTACACCTTC. Residues: CASSVGLPSRDGYTF.

The chain is built from TRBV24-1 and TRBJ1-1, with TRBD1 as a possible D gene (6 bases). This CDR3 region has 14 residues. V dropped 8 bases and J dropped 3 bases, with 15 bases sitting between them. CDR1 and CDR2 from the germline V gene are KGHDR and SFDVKD. The CDR3 region has the DNA TGTGCCACCAAAGAATCCGGGGGCCACACTGAAGCTTTCTTT. As protein: CATKESGGHTEAFF.

The V and J genes are TRBV7-9 and TRBJ2-1; no clear D. The CDR3 length is 16 residues. Germline V gives CDR1 SEHNR, CDR2 FQNEAQ (reference sequence). Trimming cost V 3 bases and J 0 bases, with 12 bases left between them. In nucleotides, the CDR3 is TGTGCCAGCAGCTTTAGTGTGGAAAGCTCCTACAATGAGCAGTTCTTC. It is translated as CASSFSVESSYNEQFF.

V and J are TRBV30 and TRBJ2-6; the D is unclear. V gave up 5 bases and J gave up 0 bases, with 14 bases separating them. The germline gives CDR1 GTSNPN, CDR2 SVGIG (reference sequence). This CDR3 has 16 amino acids. CDR3 sequence: CAWSRSSFSGANVLTF. The CDR3 DNA follows: TGTGCCTGGTCTCGGAGCTCTTTCTCTGGGGCCAACGTCCTGACTTTC. The variable domain in full, completed from reference TRBV30 and TRBJ2-6, reads SQTIHQWPATLVQPVGSPLSLECTVEGTSNPNLYWYRQAAGRGLQLLFYSVGIGQISSEVPQNLSASRPQDRQFILSSKKLLLSDSGFYLCAWSRSSFSGANVLTFGAGSRLTVL.

The chain combines TRBV6-6 with TRBJ1-4, with D unresolved. V lost 6 bases and J lost 15, with 14 bases in between. Germline-derived CDR1 and CDR2 are MNHNY and SVGAGI (reference sequence). The CDR3 runs to 11 residues. This CDR3 reads CASSPREVVFF. The CDR3 DNA is TGTGCCAGCAGCCCGCGGGAGGTGGTGTTTTTT.

For the CDR3, the DNA is TGTGCCAGCTCACTTTATCGAGAGACCCAGTACTTC. Its protein product is CASSLYRETQYF. The V call is TRBV18, the J call TRBJ2-5; no reliable D call. This CDR3 contains 12 residues. Trimming pared 4 bases from V and 4 bases from J, leaving 7 bases between. Germline values: CDR1 KGHSH, CDR2 LQKENI.

J is TRBJ2-5 and V is TRBV18; weak D call: TRBD2 (5 bases). The CDR3 covers 12 residues. Germline CDR1 and CDR2: KGHSH and LQKENI. V was pared by 5 bases and J by 5 bases, with 9 bases between. CDR3 DNA: TGTGCCAGCTCAACCGGGGAGGAGACCCAGTACTTC. Translation gives CASSTGEETQYF. Based on the CDR3 plus reference TRBV18 and TRBJ2-5, the full variable domain is NAGVMQNPRHLVRRRGQEARLRCSPMKGHSHVYWYRQLPEEGLKFMVYLQKENIIDESGMPKERFSAEFPKEGPSILRIQQVVRGDSAAYFCASSTGEETQYFGPGTRLLVL.

This clonotype was picked up one time. V is TRBV4-2 and J is TRBJ2-2, with D tentatively TRBD2 (6 bases). V was shortened by 5 bases and J by 4 bases, with 8 bases between the two germline ends. Germline CDR1 reads LGHNA; CDR2 reads YNFKEQ. The CDR3 is made up of 13 amino acids. The CDR3 here is CASSKTSTGELFF. As DNA, the CDR3 is TGTGCCAGCAGCAAGACTAGCACCGGGGAGCTGTTTTTT.

The rearrangement uses TRBV4-1 and TRBJ2-1; D gene uncertain. Germline V lookup: CDR1 MGHRA, CDR2 YSYEKL. CDR3 length equals 15 residues. Trimming cost V 0 bases and J 3 bases, with 9 bases left between them. The CDR3 DNA sequence: TGCGCCAGCAGCCAAGATGGGTCCAACTACAATGAGCAGTTCTTC. It yields the protein CASSQDGSNYNEQFF.

The V call is TRBV18, the J call TRBJ2-7, with D possibly called TRBD1 or TRBD2 (5 bases each). Germline V lookup: CDR1 KGHSH, CDR2 LQKENI. The CDR3 extends over 14 amino acids. Trimming left V 3 bases short and J 6 bases short, with 15 bases between. CDR3 sequence reads: CASSPRDDLGEQYF. The CDR3 nucleotides read TGTGCCAGCTCACCCAGGGACGACCTGGGCGAGCAGTACTTC.

This chain links TRBV15 with TRBJ2-1; 10 bases match TRBD2. The CDR3 is 15 residues long. The V and J ends lost 5 bases and 9 bases, in that order; junction bases with no gene match: 10. Germline CDR1 and CDR2: LNHNV and YYDKDF (reference sequence). CDR3 residues: CATSPTALAGCEQFF. In nucleotides, the CDR3 is TGTGCCACCAGCCCTACCGCACTAGCGGGATGTGAGCAGTTCTTC.

V is TRBV20-1 and J is TRBJ1-2, with 7 bases lining up with TRBD1. The CDR3 has 15 residues. J gave up 6 bases and V 7 bases, and 17 bases lay outside the gene matches. Germline lookup yields CDR1 DFQATT and CDR2 SNEGSKA (reference sequence). The CDR3 nucleotides are TGCAGTGAATCTGAAAAGTCGACAGGGACCGATGGCTACACCTTC. Protein: CSESEKSTGTDGYTF.

CDR3 in amino acids: CASSPTLREFRETQYF. DNA for the CDR3: TGTGCCAGCAGCCCGACCTTGCGGGAGTTCAGGGAGACCCAGTACTTC. The gene calls are TRBV3-1 and TRBJ2-5; 7 positions agree with TRBD2. The CDR3 loop spans 16 amino acids. The trim removed 4 bases at V and 5 bases at J, leaving 13 bases unmatched. Germline V CDR1 and CDR2: LGHDT, YNNKEL (reference sequence).

This clonotype was counted once. The chain joins TRBV7-8 to TRBJ1-2; TRBD1 matches 7 bases. Losses at the gene ends were 0 bases for V and 0 bases for J; bases not matched to a gene: 7. The germline V gene encodes CDR1 SGHVS and CDR2 FQNEAQ. The CDR3 is 17 amino acids. The CDR3 is CASSLAHSQGANYGYTF. In DNA, the CDR3 is TGTGCCAGCAGCTTAGCACATAGTCAGGGGGCTAACTATGGCTACACCTTC.

The chain carries TRBV30 and TRBJ1-1; D is uncertain. CDR3 size: 13 residues. Looked up from germline, CDR1 is GTSNPN and CDR2 is SVGIG (reference sequence). Trimming shortened V by 5 bases and J by 1 base, and 11 bases separated the two germline ends. CDR3 protein: CAWARRPNTEAFF. In nucleotides, the CDR3 is TGTGCCTGGGCCCGACGACCGAACACTGAAGCTTTCTTT.

This clonotype was seen only once. The gene calls are TRBV2 and TRBJ2-7; D gene unclear. Germline-derived CDR1 and CDR2 are SNHLY and FYNNEI. This CDR3 has 13 amino acids. V was trimmed by 4 bases and J by 2 bases, leaving 9 bases between them. DNA for the CDR3: TGTGCCAGCAGTGTAACAGAAGCCTACGAGCAGTACTTC. Amino acids: CASSVTEAYEQYF.

The rearrangement links TRBV5-1 to TRBJ1-1; maybe TRBD1 (5 bases). Germline V gene sequence: CDR1 SGHRS, CDR2 YFSETQ. V shed 0 bases and J shed 7 bases, with 7 bases lying between them. This CDR3 is 12 amino acids long. CDR3: CASSLEGNEAFF. In DNA, the CDR3 is TGCGCCAGCAGCTTGGAGGGGAATGAAGCTTTCTTT.

The chain joins TRBV19 to TRBJ1-1, with 7 bases matching TRBD1. The CDR3 covers 16 residues. The germline V gene encodes CDR1 LNHDA and CDR2 SQIVND (reference sequence). V lost 7 bases to trimming and J lost 2 bases; unmatched junction nucleotides: 13. The CDR3 here is CASTNIPGGTNTEAFF. The DNA of the CDR3 is TGTGCCAGTACCAACATACCAGGGGGGACTAACACTGAAGCTTTCTTT.

This clonotype showed up just once. V is TRBV27 and J is TRBJ2-1; unclear D gene. The CDR3 totals 14 residues. From germline, CDR1 is MNHEY and CDR2 SMNVEV (reference sequence). Between the trimmed V and J ends, which lost 6 bases and 5 bases, there was a span of 14 bases. The CDR3 sequence: CASRRPAQNNEQFF. The DNA for the CDR3 is TGTGCCAGCAGGCGACCGGCTCAAAACAATGAGCAGTTCTTC.

The sample holds one count of this clonotype. J is TRBJ2-5 and V is TRBV4-1; 9 nucleotides match TRBD1. V shed 0 bases, J shed 2 bases, and the junction held 7 bases outside the gene matches. CDR1 MGHRA and CDR2 YSYEKL come from the germline V gene. The CDR3 is 17 residues long. CDR3 in amino acids: CASSQEALGQGQETQYF. The DNA of the CDR3 is TGCGCCAGCAGCCAAGAAGCCTTAGGACAGGGGCAAGAGACCCAGTACTTC.

The chain uses TRBV3-1 and TRBJ2-3; TRBD2 is a possible D gene (5 bases). V shed 1 base and J shed 10 bases, with 18 bases lying between them. This CDR3 comprises 15 residues. Germline V gene lookup returns CDR1 LGHDT and CDR2 YNNKEL (reference sequence). The CDR3 DNA sequence: TGTGCCAGCAGCCAAGTCGGCAGCGGCGTTCATGCGCAGTATTTT. Translated: CASSQVGSGVHAQYF.

The chain links TRBV7-3 to TRBJ2-2, with TRBD1 matching over 10 bases. CDR1 is SGHTA and CDR2 is FQGTGA in the germline V gene. The V and J ends lost 5 bases and 3 bases, in that order; junction bases with no gene match: 6. The CDR3 loop spans 16 amino acids. The CDR3 spells CASSLSGTGDTGELFF. CDR3 sequence (DNA): TGTGCCAGCAGCCTTTCCGGGACAGGGGACACCGGGGAGCTGTTTTTT.

The chain combines TRBV7-9 with TRBJ1-2, with 9 bases matching TRBD1. The CDR3 spans 16 residues. V was pared by 1 base and J by 6 bases, with 9 bases of the junction left unmatched. CDR1 and CDR2 from the germline V gene are SEHNR and FQNEAQ (reference sequence). The DNA for the CDR3 is TGTGCCAGCAGCTTAGTTTTCAACAGGGGGCAACATGGCTACACCTTC. Translated: CASSLVFNRGQHGYTF. The complete variable domain, with remaining parts taken from reference TRBV7-9 and TRBJ1-2, reads DTGVSQNPRHKITKRGQNVTFRCDPISEHNRLYWYRQTLGQGPEFLTYFQNEAQLEKSRLLSDRFSAERPKGSFSTLEIQRTEQGDSAMYLCASSLVFNRGQHGYTFGSGTRLTVV.

The V gene is TRBV28, the J gene TRBJ2-1; weak D call: TRBD1 (6 bases). V gave up 6 bases and J gave up 8 bases, with 17 bases separating them. The CDR3 is 14 amino acids. Germline loops: CDR1 MDHEN, CDR2 SYDVKM. The CDR3 DNA reads TGTGCCAGCAGCGCCCAGGGGCTGTCATATGAGCAGTTCTTC. Its translation is CASSAQGLSYEQFF.